These 15 T cell receptor beta chains came from one sample sequenced in a study of identical twins. TCRdb re-analysed the 5' RACE reads in MiXCR, keeping a single row per CDR3 protein. The data hold 450,000 or so distinct CDR3 sequences, with more than 13% observed a single time. The same data also went into a second study, on yellow fever vaccine responses in identical twins.

Sequenced input: CD4+ T cells sorted from blood. These receptor sequences come from a woman in her late teens or twenties in good health.

This clonotype was picked up a small number of times. The rearrangement links TRBV10-2 to TRBJ2-5, with TRBD1 matching 12 bases. The V gene's germline CDR1 is WSHSY and CDR2 SAAADI. The CDR3 spans 14 residues. Trimming took 10 bases from V and 5 from J; bases not matched to a gene: 8. The CDR3 bases are TGCGCCACGGGGACAGGGGGCCTTTTGGAGACCCAGTACTTC. Its protein product is CATGTGGLLETQYF.

This clonotype was detected a few times. The rearrangement joins TRBV7-2 to TRBJ2-1; 12 nucleotides align to TRBD2. The CDR3 length is 15 residues. Trimming removed 6 bases from V and 6 bases from J; junction bases left unmatched: 6. Germline values: CDR1 SGHTA, CDR2 FQGNSA. The CDR3 protein is CASRNGLAGSNEQFF. The CDR3 DNA sequence: TGTGCCAGCAGGAATGGACTAGCGGGGAGCAATGAGCAGTTCTTC. Using reference TRBV7-2 and TRBJ2-1 for the parts outside the CDR3, the full variable domain is GAGVSQSPSNKVTEKGKDVELRCDPISGHTALYWYRQSLGQGLEFLIYFQGNSAPDKSGLPSDRFSAERTGGSVSTLTIQRTQQEDSAVYLCASRNGLAGSNEQFFGPGTRLTVL.

In this sample, this clonotype turned up a few times. The chain recombines TRBV7-2 with TRBJ2-5, with 9 bases lining up with TRBD1. V lost 5 bases to trimming and J lost 5 bases; unmatched junction nucleotides: 9. The length of the CDR3 is 15 residues. CDR1 is SGHTA, CDR2 FQGNSA, per germline. Here the CDR3 reads CASSRTTGGWETQYF. In DNA, the CDR3 is TGTGCCAGCAGCCGTACAACAGGGGGCTGGGAGACCCAGTACTTC.

This chain connects TRBV20-1 to TRBJ1-4; the D is unclear. The CDR3 contains 12 residues. The germline CDR1 and CDR2 sequences are DFQATT and SNEGSKA (reference sequence). CDR3 nucleotides: TGCACGATACTTTCAACTAATGAAAAACTGTTTTTT. This translates into CTILSTNEKLFF.

V is TRBV29-1 and J is TRBJ2-2, with D perhaps matching TRBD1 (6 bases). The ends were cut back, 7 bases at V and 3 bases at J, with 12 bases in the middle. Germline assignment: CDR1 SQVTM and CDR2 ANQGSEA. This CDR3 region has 13 residues. The CDR3 spells CSARDTDTGELFF. The CDR3 region has the DNA TGCAGCGCTAGGGACACCGACACCGGGGAGCTGTTTTTT.

A few counts support this clonotype. V is TRBV11-3 and J is TRBJ2-1, with 7 bases identical to TRBD2. CDR1 is SGHNT, CDR2 YENEEA, per germline. V dropped 8 bases and J dropped 4; count of bases not matched to a gene: 11. The CDR3 contains 15 residues. The CDR3 sequence is CASARGGEIYNEQFF. The DNA for the CDR3 is TGTGCCAGCGCACGGGGAGGGGAGATATACAATGAGCAGTTCTTC.

The genes are TRBV10-3 and TRBJ1-6; TRBD1 might be the D (5 bases). The CDR3 consists of 16 residues. From germline, CDR1 is ENHRY and CDR2 SYGVKD. Between the trimmed V and J ends, which lost 3 bases and 0 bases, there was a span of 9 bases. CDR3 amino acids: CAISDTGSSYNSPLHF. DNA of the CDR3: TGTGCCATCAGTGATACAGGTAGCTCCTATAATTCACCCCTCCACTTT.

This chain connects TRBV7-2 to TRBJ2-2; no clear D. This CDR3 contains 12 residues. V lost 6 bases and J lost 6, with 8 bases in between. Germline assignment: CDR1 SGHTA and CDR2 FQGNSA. The DNA for the CDR3 is TGTGCCAGCAGTTACGGCCCCGGGGAGCTGTTTTTT. Translated: CASSYGPGELFF.

Remarks on this clonotype: At one of its ends the junction is not consistent with the germline gene, which may arise from a read error. V gene TRBV20-1 combines with J gene TRBJ2-3, with TRBD1 as a possible D gene (6 bases). CDR1 and CDR2 from the germline V gene are DFQATT and SNEGSKA (reference sequence). CDR3 length: 17 amino acids. The CDR3, as DNA: TGCTGTGCTAGCTCGGGGCGGGCCAGGGGAAGCACAGATACGCAGTATTTT. Translated, it gives CCASSGRARGSTDTQYF.

In this sample, this clonotype turned up many times. This chain connects TRBV14 to TRBJ2-4, with D hard to call. Trimming removed 4 bases from V and 6 bases from J, with 7 bases in between. CDR1 and CDR2 from the germline V gene are SGHDN and FVKESK. CDR3 length: 12 amino acids. CDR3 amino acids: CASSRSTNIQYF. The DNA for the CDR3 is TGTGCCAGCAGCCGGAGCACAAACATTCAGTACTTC.

This clonotype was counted only a few times. The chain links TRBV7-2 to TRBJ2-4; 14 positions agree with TRBD2. The CDR3 length is 17 residues. Germline V lookup: CDR1 SGHTA, CDR2 FQGNSA. The trim removed 1 base at V and 1 base at J, leaving 0 bases unmatched. In nucleotides, the CDR3 is TGTGCCAGCAGCTTAGGACTAGCGGGAGGGGCCAAAAACATTCAGTACTTC. This sequence encodes CASSLGLAGGAKNIQYF.

This clonotype was detected a few times. The genes are TRBV6-2 or TRBV6-3 and TRBJ2-3; D is unresolved. CDR3 length equals 13 residues. V dropped 6 bases and J dropped 5 bases, with 12 bases sitting between them. The germline gives CDR1 MNHEY, CDR2 SVGEGT. For the CDR3, the DNA is TGTGCCAGCAGCGATAGTACGCGAGATACGCAGTATTTT. Encoded protein: CASSDSTRDTQYF.

The genes are TRBV24-1 and TRBJ2-1; 9 bases line up with TRBD1. Germline V lookup: CDR1 KGHDR, CDR2 SFDVKD. The CDR3 runs 17 residues. The trim removed 2 bases at V and 4 bases at J, leaving 8 bases unmatched. CDR3 sequence: CATSDSGGQGLYNEQFF. The CDR3 DNA reads TGTGCCACCAGTGATTCTGGGGGACAGGGTTTGTACAATGAGCAGTTCTTC.

The rearrangement joins TRBV20-1 to TRBJ2-5, with D possibly called TRBD1 or TRBD2 (5 bases each). Trimming removed 6 bases at V and 3 bases at J, with 14 bases between. CDR1 and CDR2 (germline): DFQATT, SNEGSKA (reference sequence). This CDR3 comprises 13 residues. The CDR3 region has the DNA TGCAGTGCCCCGGGACCTCGCAAAGAGACCCAGTACTTC. This encodes CSAPGPRKETQYF.

The chain is built from TRBV19 and TRBJ2-2, with D possibly matching TRBD1 (6 bases). Per the germline V gene, CDR1 is LNHDA and CDR2 is SQIVND (reference sequence). The CDR3 runs 13 residues. Trimming stripped 6 bases from V and 5 bases from J, with 10 bases between. CDR3: CASRQGSTGELFF. DNA of the CDR3: TGTGCCAGTAGACAGGGCTCAACCGGGGAGCTGTTTTTT. The entire variable domain, with the rest obtained from reference TRBV19 and TRBJ2-2, is as follows: DGGITQSPKYLFRKEGQNVTLSCEQNLNHDAMYWYRQDPGQGLRLIYYSQIVNDFQKGDIAEGYSVSREKKESFPLTVTSAQKNPTAFYLCASRQGSTGELFFGEGSRLTVL.